Listed here is a single TCR beta chain. The method was immunoSEQ multiplex PCR; TCRdb's version includes in-frame clones alone and lacks a portion of them. The sample carries some 1,100,000 clones, 75% to 80% recorded once. This sample was taken from a study of shared clonotypes between healthy human individuals. The V gene end was trimmed by 3 bases and the J gene end by 4 bases; junction bases not matched to a gene: 7. This CDR3 comprises 15 residues. The V gene's germline CDR1 is SGHRS and CDR2 YFSETQ. Caucasian adults living in Nashville, Tennessee, provided all samples. This chain uses TRBV5-1 with TRBJ2-7, with 10 bases lining up with TRBD1. This clonotype was obtained from a man younger than 35 in good health. Some clones in this sample may be carry-over from other donors' samples. Sequencing used memory CD4+ T cells from PBMCs. Subset meaning: CD45RA-negative fraction. CDR3 region: CASSWAGTGEYEQYF. The CDR3 bases are TGCGCCAGCAGCTGGGCCGGGACAGGGGAGTACGAGCAGTACTTC.